Reported below is one TCR beta chain. The table came from immunoSEQ multiplex PCR; TCRdb's copy has only in-frame clones and leaves some out. There are 45,000 or so clones in the sample; roughly 86% occur only once, and 10% lies in the top ten. The data were taken from a study of control samples from healthy donors and cancer patients. Germline V gene lookup returns CDR1 LNHDA and CDR2 SQIVND (reference sequence). Trimming took 4 bases from V and 5 from J; bases not matched to a gene: 9. This CDR3 region has 16 residues. The specimen sequenced was PBMCs. V gene TRBV19 combines with J gene TRBJ2-1; 9 nucleotides align to TRBD1. The clonotype was recovered from a woman aged 60-70 years with lung cancer. The CDR3 region is CASSTRGGTGHNEQFF. Here the CDR3 DNA reads TGTGCCAGTAGTACCAGGGGCGGGACAGGGCACAATGAGCAGTTCTTC. The full variable domain, in which reference TRBV19 and TRBJ2-1 provide the parts outside the CDR3, is DGGITQSPKYLFRKEGQNVTLSCEQNLNHDAMYWYRQDPGQGLRLIYYSQIVNDFQKGDIAEGYSVSREKKESFPLTVTSAQKNPTAFYLCASSTRGGTGHNEQFFGPGTRLTVL.